This T cell receptor beta chain comes out of a study of blood T cell repertoires in COVID-19. Across the study: COVID-19 samples, acute and convalescent, were from the United States, Italy and Spain. From T cells, B-cell-depleted T cells, or PBMCs came the material, which was cDNA or gDNA.

Followed over time, Seattle patients had been enrolled while infection was active. Per the original methods: Reference gene primer amplification gave estimated nucleated cell counts. Clones were read by immunoSEQ multiplex PCR, and TCRdb kept only the in-frame ones, dropping some. The V and J calls and the clone size are those of that table, but D and trimming were determined from the DNA. The data show more than 75,000 clones, with roughly 90% seen just once and about 2.5% held by the top ten. Sample: peripheral blood. The sequence came from a man aged 45-60 years with COVID-19, enrolled during active disease.

The CDR3 here is CASSLGRYEQYF. The DNA of the CDR3 is TGTGCCAGCAGTTTAGGTCGGTACGAGCAGTACTTC. The V gene is TRBV28, the J gene TRBJ2-7; D unclear. Trimming left V 2 bases short and J 4 bases short, with 6 bases between. Germline V lookup: CDR1 MDHEN, CDR2 SYDVKM. This CDR3 region has 12 residues.